The 12 T cell receptor beta chains below all came from one sample that was sequenced in a study of blood T cell repertoires in COVID-19. Sequenced by immunoSEQ multiplex PCR; TCRdb stores in-frame clones only, minus some. The data show 200,000 to 250,000 clones, with about four fifths seen just once and 3% to 4.5% held by the top ten. Specimen: PBMCs or T cells enriched from blood (not recorded which). The receptors here all came from a woman aged 40 to 55 who had been exposed to COVID-19.

The chain employs TRBV11-2 and TRBJ1-4; weak D call: TRBD1 (5 bases). The CDR3 is made up of 16 amino acids. Germline-derived CDR1 and CDR2 are SGHAT and FQNNGV. V lost 5 bases and J 0 bases, leaving 13 bases between the germline ends. The CDR3 is CASSQGLVATNEKLFF. In DNA form, the CDR3 reads TGTGCCAGCAGCCAGGGATTAGTCGCAACTAATGAAAAACTGTTTTTT.

This chain links TRBV9 with TRBJ1-2; D remains unclear. Trimming removed 3 bases at V and 5 bases at J, with 11 bases between. Germline-derived CDR1 and CDR2 are SGDLS and YYNGEE. CDR3 size: 13 residues. CDR3 sequence: CASSAGGPYGYTF. The CDR3 coding sequence is TGTGCCAGCAGCGCCGGTGGGCCTTATGGCTACACCTTC.

The chain employs TRBV11-2 and TRBJ1-1; TRBD1 matches at 7 bases. Germline loops: CDR1 SGHAT, CDR2 FQNNGV. Trimming removed 5 bases from V and 1 base from J; junction bases left unmatched: 10. The CDR3 totals 16 residues. The DNA of the CDR3 is TGTGCCAGCAGCCCCAGCGGTACAGGGGCGAACACTGAAGCTTTCTTT. Its translation is CASSPSGTGANTEAFF.

The chain employs TRBV16 and TRBJ1-1; 7 nucleotides align to TRBD1. The V gene's germline CDR1 is KGHSY and CDR2 FQNENV. After removal of 0 bases from V and 5 bases from J, the junction contained 3 bases not matched to a gene. This CDR3 is built from 14 residues. The CDR3 is CASSQSDRETEAFF. In DNA, the CDR3 is TGTGCCAGCAGCCAATCTGACAGGGAGACTGAAGCTTTCTTT.

V and J are TRBV6-1 and TRBJ1-4, with 11 nucleotides matching TRBD1. J was trimmed by 8 bases and V by 3 bases; bases with no gene match: 8. Germline CDR1 is MNHNS and CDR2 is SASEGT. The CDR3 is 16 residues long. CDR3 region: CASSDRDRGKGEKLFF. Written as DNA, the CDR3 is TGTGCCAGCAGTGACCGGGACAGGGGGAAGGGGGAAAAACTGTTTTTT.

This clone has a handful of counts. The rearrangement links TRBV19 to TRBJ2-2; TRBD1 matches 9 bases. V was pared by 7 bases and J by 7 bases, with 7 bases of the junction left unmatched. The CDR3 loop spans 14 amino acids. Germline V gene lookup returns CDR1 LNHDA and CDR2 SQIVND (reference sequence). CDR3: CASKGQGSIGELFF. The DNA for the CDR3 is TGTGCCAGTAAGGGACAGGGTTCGATCGGGGAGCTGTTTTTT.

The chain combines TRBV24-1 with TRBJ1-1; TRBD1 matches at 8 bases. J was trimmed by 3 bases and V by 5 bases; bases with no gene match: 7. Germline V CDR1 and CDR2: KGHDR, SFDVKD. The CDR3 length is 15 residues. Here the CDR3 DNA reads TGTGCCACCAGTGCCGACAGGGGATGGTACACTGAAGCTTTCTTT. It yields the protein CATSADRGWYTEAFF.

This chain joins TRBV7-2 and TRBJ2-1; 11 bases match TRBD2. In germline, CDR1 is SGHTA, CDR2 FQGNSA. This CDR3 region has 17 residues. V gave up 1 base and J gave up 7 bases; unmatched junction bases: 9. The chain's CDR3 is CASSLVAGGAGKNEQFF. The CDR3 DNA reads TGTGCCAGCAGCTTAGTAGCGGGGGGGGCCGGTAAAAATGAGCAGTTCTTC.

This clone was picked up a small number of times. The chain couples TRBV5-1 to TRBJ2-7; weak D call: TRBD1 (6 bases). This CDR3 region has 13 residues. Germline assignment: CDR1 SGHRS and CDR2 YFSETQ. V lost 3 bases to trimming and J lost 2 bases, with 9 bases between them. This CDR3 is CASSWDKAYEQYF. CDR3 sequence (DNA): TGCGCCAGCAGCTGGGACAAAGCCTACGAGCAGTACTTC.

The chain employs TRBV27 and TRBJ2-1; TRBD2 agrees at 12 bases. Germline V CDR1 and CDR2: MNHEY, SMNVEV (reference sequence). V was pared by 2 bases and J by 4 bases, with 9 bases of the junction left unmatched. CDR3 length equals 18 residues. The CDR3 region is CASSLIRTSGGTYNEQFF. As DNA, the CDR3 is TGTGCCAGCAGTTTAATCCGAACTAGCGGGGGGACATACAATGAGCAGTTCTTC.

The V call is TRBV9, the J call TRBJ2-5, with 7 bases lining up with TRBD2. CDR1 is SGDLS, CDR2 YYNGEE, per germline. CDR3 length equals 15 residues. V gave up 1 base and J gave up 5 bases; unmatched junction bases: 8. The CDR3 DNA reads TGTGCCAGCAGCGTATCGACCGGGGGGTGGGAGACCCAGTACTTC. Its protein is CASSVSTGGWETQYF.

In its sample, this clone was seen a few times. The CDR3 loop reads CASSQDRPGADTQYF. The CDR3 region has the DNA TGCGCCAGCAGCCAAGACAGGCCCGGGGCAGATACGCAGTATTTT. The genes are TRBV4-3 and TRBJ2-3; a possible D gene is TRBD2 (5 bases). The CDR3 has 15 amino acids. V was clipped by 0 bases and J by 4 bases, with 11 bases between them. Germline V lookup: CDR1 LGHNA, CDR2 YSLEER.